Sequencing of this TCR beta chain was carried out in a study of T cell repertoires in cytomegalovirus infection. Study-level background: It was the public TCR beta signatures that indicated both CMV infection and matching HLA type.

Trimming pared 4 bases from V and 0 bases from J, leaving 19 bases between. From germline, CDR1 is SGHKS and CDR2 YYEKEE (reference sequence). CDR3 length equals 17 residues. From the reads, TCRdb called clonotypes with MiXCR, one entry per CDR3 protein. Of roughly 990,000 distinct CDR3 sequences listed, roughly 30% were seen once; the top ten hold 11% to 15%. Study results and caveats: The study found HLA-C-restricted CMV-specific TCR beta clonotypes dominating the ex vivo response.

This clonotype was found a few times. Its antigen is unknown. The specimen comprised cultured CD8+ T cells from PBMCs, sampled from culture after CMV antigen stimulation. This rearrangement joins TRBV5-5 to TRBJ1-1; D is possibly TRBD1 (6 bases). The TCR comes from a human donor in good health (CMV status not recorded). Some clones in this sample may be carry-over from other donors' samples. The CDR3 DNA follows: TGTGCCAGCAGCCTCCGACAGGCTACCGCTTTGAACACTGAAGCTTTCTTT. Encoded protein: CASSLRQATALNTEAFF.